This TCR beta chain was recovered during a study of cytomegalovirus exposure and HLA in healthy donors. Study summary: Within the Caucasian-associated ancestry cluster were roughly 81% of the roughly 360 genotyped donors. Study observations and caveats: Within an earlier analysis, most TCR beta V segments proved productive either about 90% or about 30% of the time. On later analysis, the bulk of CMV-associated TCR beta chains appeared to be HLA-restricted.

Every donor was a healthy person donating bone marrow. In the case of this clone: The target antigen is unknown.

Primers: 60 Vbeta forward and 13 Jbeta reverse. Data came from immunoSEQ multiplex PCR; TCRdb stores just in-frame clones and leaves some out. The sample has about 150,000 clones; roughly 80% are singletons. V was shortened by 0 bases and J by 8 bases, with 13 bases between the two germline ends. Germline loops: CDR1 LGHNA, CDR2 YSLEER. The CDR3 runs to 14 residues. This sequence originates from a male donor in good health and CMV-seronegative. This chain links TRBV4-3 with TRBJ1-2, with TRBD1 as a possible D gene (5 bases). The material sequenced was PBMCs. DNA of the CDR3: TGCGCCAGCAGCCAAGAAAGCGGGGCGGGGGGCTACACCTTC. As protein: CASSQESGAGGYTF.